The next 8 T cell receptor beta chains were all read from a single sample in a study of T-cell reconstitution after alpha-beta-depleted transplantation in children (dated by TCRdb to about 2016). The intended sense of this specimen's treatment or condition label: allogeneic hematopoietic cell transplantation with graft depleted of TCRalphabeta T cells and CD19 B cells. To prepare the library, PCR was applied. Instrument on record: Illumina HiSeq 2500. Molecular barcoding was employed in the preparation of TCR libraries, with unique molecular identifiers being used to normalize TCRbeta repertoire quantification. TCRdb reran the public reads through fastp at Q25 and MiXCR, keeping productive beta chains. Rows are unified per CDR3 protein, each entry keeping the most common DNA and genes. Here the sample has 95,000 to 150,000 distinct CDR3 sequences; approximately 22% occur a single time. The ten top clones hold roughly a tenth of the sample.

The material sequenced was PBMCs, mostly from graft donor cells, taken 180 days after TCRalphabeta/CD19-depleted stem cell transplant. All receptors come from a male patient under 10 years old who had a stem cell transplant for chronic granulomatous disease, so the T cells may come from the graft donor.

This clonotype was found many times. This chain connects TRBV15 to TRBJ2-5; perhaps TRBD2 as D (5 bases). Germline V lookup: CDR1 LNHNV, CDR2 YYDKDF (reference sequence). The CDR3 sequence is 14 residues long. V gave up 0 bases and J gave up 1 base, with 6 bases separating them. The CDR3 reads CATSRDRGQETQYF. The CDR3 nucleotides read TGTGCCACCAGCAGAGATCGGGGCCAAGAGACCCAGTACTTC.

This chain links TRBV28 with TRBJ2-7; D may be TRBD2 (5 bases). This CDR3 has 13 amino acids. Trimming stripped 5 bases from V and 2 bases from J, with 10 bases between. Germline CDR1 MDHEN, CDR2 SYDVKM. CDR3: CASSDYPPYEQYF. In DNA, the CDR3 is TGTGCCAGCAGTGACTACCCGCCCTACGAGCAGTACTTC. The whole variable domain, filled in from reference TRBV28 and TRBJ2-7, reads DVKVTQSSRYLVKRTGEKVFLECVQDMDHENMFWYRQDPGLGLRLIYFSYDVKMKEKGDIPEGYSVSREKKERFSLILESASTNQTSMYLCASSDYPPYEQYFGPGTRLTVT.

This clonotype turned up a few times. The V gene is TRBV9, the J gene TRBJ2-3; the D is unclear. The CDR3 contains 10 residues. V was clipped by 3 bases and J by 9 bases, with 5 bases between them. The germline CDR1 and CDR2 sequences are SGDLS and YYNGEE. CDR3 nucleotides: TGTGCCAGCAGCGGTCGGACGCAGTATTTT. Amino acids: CASSGRTQYF.

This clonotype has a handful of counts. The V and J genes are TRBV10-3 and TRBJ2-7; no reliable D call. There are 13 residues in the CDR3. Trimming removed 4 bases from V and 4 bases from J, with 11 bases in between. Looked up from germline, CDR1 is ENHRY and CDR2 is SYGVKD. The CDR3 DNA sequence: TGTGCCATCAGTGTATCAGCAAATTACGAGCAGTACTTC. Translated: CAISVSANYEQYF.

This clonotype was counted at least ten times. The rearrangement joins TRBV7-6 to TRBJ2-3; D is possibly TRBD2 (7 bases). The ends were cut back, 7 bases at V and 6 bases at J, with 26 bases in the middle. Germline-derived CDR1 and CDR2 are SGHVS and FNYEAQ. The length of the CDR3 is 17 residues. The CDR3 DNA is TGTGCCAGCACCCAACAGGGTGGCGGGAGTTGGGGCGATACGCAGTATTTT. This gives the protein CASTQQGGGSWGDTQYF.

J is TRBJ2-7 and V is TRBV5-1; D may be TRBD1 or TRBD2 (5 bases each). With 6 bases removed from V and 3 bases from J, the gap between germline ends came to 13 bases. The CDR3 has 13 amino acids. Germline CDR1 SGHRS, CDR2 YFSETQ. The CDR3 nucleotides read TGCGCCAGCACCCATCCAGGGAGCTACGAGCAGTACTTC. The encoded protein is CASTHPGSYEQYF. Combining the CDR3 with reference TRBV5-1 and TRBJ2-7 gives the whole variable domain KAGVTQTPRYLIKTRGQQVTLSCSPISGHRSVSWYQQTPGQGLQFLFEYFSETQRNKGNFPGRFSGRQFSNSRSEMNVSTLELGDSALYLCASTHPGSYEQYFGPGTRLTVT.

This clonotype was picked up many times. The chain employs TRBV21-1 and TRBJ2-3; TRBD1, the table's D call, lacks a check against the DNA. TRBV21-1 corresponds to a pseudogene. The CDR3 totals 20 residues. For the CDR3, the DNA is TGTGCCAGCAGCAAAGAACGCCATTCTCCCGGACAGGGGATCGCAGATACGCAGTATTTT. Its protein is CASSKERHSPGQGIADTQYF.

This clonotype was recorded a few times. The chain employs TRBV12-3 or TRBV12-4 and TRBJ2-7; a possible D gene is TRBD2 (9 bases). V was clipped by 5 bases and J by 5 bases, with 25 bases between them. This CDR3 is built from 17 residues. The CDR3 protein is CASSPSGDRYPPDEQYF. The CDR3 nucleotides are TGTGCCAGCAGTCCTAGCGGGGACAGGTACCCGCCTGACGAGCAGTACTTC.